This passage covers 9 T cell receptor beta chains from one sample sequenced in a study of Graves' ophthalmopathy and Graves' hyperthyroidism (dated by TCRdb to between 2018 and 2020). The instrument was an Illumina HiSeq 2000. For repertoire sequencing, TCR beta CDR3 regions were amplified from RNA transcripts. A first-round RT-PCR used HTBI primers with the Qiagen OneStep RT-PCR kit, followed by a second-round multiplex PCR, size selection and purification. In-frame beta chains were kept once TCRdb had trimmed the public reads at Q25 with fastp and called clones with MiXCR. Under each unique CDR3 protein, matching rows form one entry showing the most common genes and DNA. The sample table holds about 420,000 distinct CDR3 sequences, of which around 20% were seen once. Roughly 3% of the sample comes from the top ten. Sequenced input: peripheral blood. These receptor sequences come from a woman between 18 and 29 years old with stable Graves' hyperthyroidism. Donor details come from another sample of the same person, matched by shared clones.

This clonotype was counted ten times or more. This chain links TRBV13 with TRBJ1-2, with unresolved D. V lost 1 base to trimming and J lost 10 bases, with 16 bases between them. This CDR3 comprises 14 residues. Germline CDR1 PRHDT, CDR2 FYEKMQ (reference sequence). The CDR3 DNA sequence: TGTGCCAGCAGCTTAGTTTCCAGCTTACATGACTACACCTTC. Translating it yields CASSLVSSLHDYTF.

The rearrangement joins TRBV12-3 or TRBV12-4 to TRBJ1-2; TRBD1 might be the D (5 bases). The length of the CDR3 is 14 residues. V was clipped by 3 bases and J by 4 bases, with 12 bases between them. Here the CDR3 reads CASSLAGTFYGYTF. The CDR3 nucleotides read TGTGCCAGCAGTTTGGCAGGGACCTTCTATGGCTACACCTTC.

This sequence joins TRBV6-4 and TRBJ1-1; unclear D gene. Per germline, CDR1 MRHNA and CDR2 SNTAGT. CDR3 length: 16 amino acids. Trimming pared 5 bases from V and 0 bases from J, leaving 16 bases between. Here the CDR3 DNA reads TGTGCCAGCAGTTCCCCCCGGACCGCCCTGAACACTGAAGCTTTCTTT. Translation gives CASSSPRTALNTEAFF.

In its sample, this clonotype was seen many times. The chain couples TRBV20-1 to TRBJ2-7; possibly TRBD2 for D (5 bases). The CDR3 spans 13 residues. Germline V gene sequence: CDR1 DFQATT, CDR2 SNEGSKA (reference sequence). Between the trimmed V and J ends, which lost 2 bases and 0 bases, there was a span of 8 bases. The CDR3 spells CSARLAGSYEQYF. The CDR3 DNA follows: TGCAGTGCTAGACTAGCAGGCTCCTACGAGCAGTACTTC.

This clonotype came up many times. J is TRBJ2-5 and V is TRBV6-1; maybe TRBD2 (5 bases). V shed 10 bases and J shed 5 bases, with 23 bases lying between them. The CDR3 is 15 residues long. Per germline, CDR1 MNHNS and CDR2 SASEGT. This chain's CDR3 is CATSKRWAGEETQYF. The CDR3 nucleotides read TGTGCCACCAGCAAAAGGTGGGCCGGGGAGGAGACCCAGTACTTC.

Ten or more counts support this clonotype. The V gene is TRBV28, the J gene TRBJ1-1; weak D call: TRBD1 (6 bases). The CDR3 consists of 13 residues. CDR1 MDHEN and CDR2 SYDVKM come from the germline V gene. The germline V and J ends were trimmed by 7 bases and 0 bases, with 9 bases remaining between them. As DNA, the CDR3 is TGTGCCAGCACAACAGGGATGAACACTGAAGCTTTCTTT. As protein: CASTTGMNTEAFF.

In this sample, this clonotype turned up many times. V usage is TRBV10-3 and J usage is TRBJ2-5; D assignment may be TRBD1 or TRBD2 (6 bases each). The CDR3 runs 15 residues. V gave up 3 bases and J gave up 4 bases, with 15 bases separating them. Germline CDR1 is ENHRY and CDR2 is SYGVKD. CDR3 DNA sequence: TGTGCCATCAGTGACGGGGGCAGCCAGGGAGAGACCCAGTACTTC. Translated, it gives CAISDGGSQGETQYF.

This clonotype was counted many times. The chain uses TRBV3-1 and TRBJ2-7; TRBD2 aligns across 13 bases. Looked up from germline, CDR1 is LGHDT and CDR2 is YNNKEL (reference sequence). The CDR3 spans 17 residues. J lost 5 bases, V lost 2 bases, and 9 bases had no gene match. The CDR3 sequence: CASSQRKTSGRIHEQYF. The CDR3 DNA follows: TGTGCCAGCAGCCAAAGGAAGACTAGCGGGAGGATCCACGAGCAGTACTTC.

This clonotype appeared many times. The V call is TRBV30, the J call TRBJ2-2; D gene unclear. CDR1 is GTSNPN, CDR2 SVGIG, per germline (reference sequence). V lost 2 bases and J 6 bases, leaving 7 bases between the germline ends. The CDR3 has 12 amino acids. The CDR3: CAWSPRAGELFF. In nucleotides, the CDR3 is TGTGCCTGGAGTCCCCGAGCCGGGGAGCTGTTTTTT.